This TCR beta chain was profiled in a study of siplizumab effects on memory and regulatory T cells. Profiled with immunoSEQ multiplex PCR; TCRdb holds only in-frame clones, not every one. The sample has 85,000 to 130,000 clones, 92% seen once. Germline loops: CDR1 KGHSH, CDR2 LQKENI. V was clipped by 3 bases and J by 2 bases, with 13 bases between them. This CDR3 spans 15 amino acids. Concerning this clone: Other DNA sequences within the sample encode an identical CDR3.

This receptor was identified in a human donor in good health. The sequenced sample was Tregs sorted from blood. The gene calls are TRBV18 and TRBJ1-2; no definite D call. CDR3 in amino acids: CASSPPNVANYGYTF. DNA of the CDR3: TGTGCCAGCTCACCGCCTAATGTCGCGAACTATGGCTACACCTTC.